This T cell receptor (beta chain) was recovered during a study of T cells in Graves' hyperthyroidism and ophthalmopathy. There are many counts of this clonotype. Germline values: CDR1 DFQATT, CDR2 SNEGSKA (reference sequence). V dropped 4 bases and J dropped 1 base, with 11 bases sitting between them. The CDR3 runs 13 residues. There were TCR beta CDR3 regions amplified from RNA transcripts. In the first-round RT-PCR of the TCR CDR3, the HTBI primer set was used. TCRdb re-analysed the multiplex PCR reads in MiXCR, keeping a single row per CDR3 protein. Among about 680,000 distinct CDR3 sequences listed, over 35% were seen once.

The chain joins TRBV20-1 to TRBJ2-7; tentatively, D is TRBD1 (6 bases). Sequencing was performed on blood. This receptor was identified in a woman in her forties with Graves' hyperthyroidism. The CDR3 sequence: CSATNTGSYEQYF. The CDR3 coding sequence is TGCAGTGCTACAAATACAGGGTCCTACGAGCAGTACTTC.